This T cell receptor beta chain was sequenced during a study of monozygotic twins with inflammatory bowel disease. TCRdb re-analyzed the 5' RACE reads; it lists each CDR3 protein once, without DNA. The sample has approximately 340,000 distinct CDR3 sequences; the top ten hold approximately 2%. The specimen was blood. This TCR was sampled from a human donor with ulcerative colitis or Crohn's disease, or a healthy co-twin of an affected twin (not recorded which).

CDR3 loop: CASRRAGAPDTDTQYF. V gene TRBV11-3 combines with J gene TRBJ2-3; no DNA is available, so the TRBD2 call from TCRdb remains unchecked. This CDR3 is built from 16 residues. CDR1 is SGHNT, CDR2 YENEEA, per germline.